Listed below are T cell receptor beta chains from one sample, sequenced in a study of T cell therapy after organ transplantation. Antigens for these TCRs are unknown. Produced via immunoSEQ multiplex PCR; TCRdb's table is partial and in-frame only. The table has 40,000 to 60,000 clones, 94% seen once; the top ten hold around 3.2%. The sample here was CD8+ T cells from blood, taken before autologous CMV-specific T cell therapy. The receptors originated from a human patient who had received a solid organ transplant and had CMV disease. Each CDR3 is given with its conserved first and last residue. Each record gives: V gene, CDR3 protein.

TRBV29-1 | CSVVRNTEAFF
TRBV5-1 | CASSLMVLQETQYF
TRBV7-6 | CASSLGSTYPGELFF
TRBV27 | CASSLGAWANEQFF
TRBV28 | CASSPLPGPKEGEQFF
TRBV19 | CASSMYRRDTGELFF
TRBV5-6 | CASSSGGFYEQYF
TRBV9 | CASSVGRGTETQYF
TRBV29-1 | CSVDYWRGNNEQFF
TRBV6-6 | CASSLRVSYEQYF
TRBV11-2 | CASSFWVLGSDEKLFF
TRBV12-5 | CASGQTGNEAFF
TRBV5-4 | CASRNPPFGPQHF
TRBV6-6 | CASTPGQGSTEAFF
TRBV11-2 | CASSQGDSNQPQHF
TRBV27 | CASSLFGQLSYEQYF
TRBV20-1 | CSARFHGVQYF
TRBV5-4 | CASSLDRGQTEAFF
TRBV6-5 | CASQIGQGVTEAFF
TRBV5-1 | CASSLRPFSDDNQPQHF
TRBV13 | CASSFTPGQAPANYGYTF
TRBV11-1 | CASSFGTGLSYEQYF
TRBV7-9 | CASSSTTGTEAFF